Listed below are T cell receptor beta chains from one sample, sequenced in a study of blood T cell repertoires in COVID-19. The assay was immunoSEQ multiplex PCR, and TCRdb's table has in-frame clones only and misses some. The sample holds 200,000 or so clones, just under 85% seen once. The material sequenced was peripheral blood. Source of these receptors: a human donor with acute or convalescent COVID-19. The donor label of this sample is uncertain. Each CDR3 is given with its conserved first and last residue. A D gene is named only where the DNA matches it firmly. Clone size appears in some rows only: once, few, many, or a class for an expanded clone.

size,V,D,J,CDR3,DNA
-,TRBV18,-,TRBJ1-3,CASSPLSGESSGNTIYF,TGTGCCAGCTCACCACTTTCGGGAGAGAGCTCTGGAAACACCATATATTTT
once,TRBV6-2/TRBV6-3,TRBD1,TRBJ2-2,CASSWGQGSNTGELFF,TGTGCCAGCAGTTGGGGACAGGGGTCAAACACCGGGGAGCTGTTTTTT
few,TRBV19,-,TRBJ2-7,CASSMGLATVSYEQYF,TGTGCCAGTAGTATGGGTCTCGCGACTGTCTCCTACGAGCAGTACTTC
-,TRBV24-1,TRBD2,TRBJ2-1,CATSPGTSGPFSSYNEQFF,TGTGCCACCAGCCCCGGGACTAGCGGGCCCTTTAGCTCCTACAATGAGCAGTTCTTC
-,TRBV12-3/TRBV12-4,-,TRBJ1-4,CASRDYNEKLFF,TGTGCCAGCAGGGACTATAATGAAAAACTGTTTTTT
-,TRBV5-1,TRBD2,TRBJ2-1,CASSTGTSGYNEQFF,TGCGCCAGTTCCACTGGGACTAGCGGTTACAATGAGCAGTTCTTC
-,TRBV15,TRBD1,TRBJ1-5,CATSTGQPNQPQHF,TGTGCCACCAGCACGGGACAGCCGAATCAGCCCCAGCATTTT
once,TRBV11-1,TRBD2,TRBJ2-7,CASSLEGLGTYEQYF,TGTGCCAGCAGCCTCGAGGGACTAGGGACCTACGAGCAGTACTTC
-,TRBV3-1/TRBV3-2,-,TRBJ2-5,CASSPRGGVETQYF,TGTGCCAGCAGCCCGCGAGGCGGAGTAGAGACCCAGTACTTC
-,TRBV12-3/TRBV12-4,-,TRBJ1-2,CASSPGQDYGYTF,TGTGCCAGCAGTCCGGGACAAGACTATGGCTACACCTTC
-,TRBV6-5,TRBD1,TRBJ2-7,CASRSAGTGDYEQYF,TGTGCCAGCAGATCAGCGGGGACAGGGGACTACGAGCAGTACTTC
-,TRBV28,TRBD1,TRBJ1-1,CASRGWDRANTEAFF,TGTGCCAGCAGGGGCTGGGACAGAGCGAACACTGAAGCTTTCTTT
-,TRBV27,-,TRBJ1-2,CASSLTQVGYYGYTF,TGTGCCAGCAGTTTAACTCAGGTTGGCTACTATGGCTACACCTTC
-,TRBV28,TRBD1,TRBJ1-5,CASSLTGGSSSNQPQHF,TGTGCCAGCTCATTGACAGGGGGCAGTTCAAGCAATCAGCCCCAGCATTTT
-,TRBV7-8,TRBD1,TRBJ1-1,CASSLARTGANTEAFF,TGTGCCAGCAGCTTAGCTAGGACAGGGGCGAACACTGAAGCTTTCTTT
-,TRBV14,TRBD2,TRBJ2-1,CASSQPGLVYNEQFF,TGTGCCAGCAGCCAGCCGGGACTAGTCTACAATGAGCAGTTCTTC
-,TRBV10-1,TRBD1,TRBJ2-3,CASSEGQGHTDTQYF,TGCGCCAGCAGTGAAGGACAGGGACACACAGATACGCAGTATTTT
few,TRBV30,TRBD1,TRBJ1-5,CAWSLKGQSNQPQHF,TGTGCCTGGAGCCTGAAGGGACAGAGCAATCAGCCCCAGCATTTT
-,TRBV9,TRBD2,TRBJ2-1,CASSVASGIGEQFF,TGTGCCAGCAGCGTCGCTAGCGGGATTGGTGAGCAGTTCTTC
once,TRBV10-3,TRBD1,TRBJ1-2,CAISELTGGARYTF,TGTGCCATCAGTGAGCTGACAGGGGGCGCGCGCTACACCTTC
-,TRBV3-1/TRBV3-2,-,TRBJ2-2,CASSKTTPPNTGELFF,TGTGCCAGCAGCAAGACTACCCCCCCGAACACCGGGGAGCTGTTTTTT
-,TRBV6-5,TRBD1,TRBJ1-1,CASSYSGQANTEAFF,TGTGCCAGCAGTTACTCGGGACAGGCTAACACTGAAGCTTTCTTT
-,TRBV7-2,TRBD2,TRBJ2-7,CASSLGGTSGYEQYF,TGTGCCAGCAGCTTAGGCGGGACTAGCGGCTACGAGCAGTACTTC
-,TRBV9,-,TRBJ1-1,CASSVEGSAAEAFF,TGTGCCAGCAGCGTAGAGGGGTCAGCCGCTGAAGCTTTCTTT
-,TRBV2,-,TRBJ2-3,CASSEVERTTDTQYF,TGTGCCAGCAGTGAAGTAGAAAGAACCACAGATACGCAGTATTTT
-,TRBV27,-,TRBJ1-2,CASGDSANYGYTF,TGTGCCAGCGGAGACAGCGCTAACTATGGCTACACCTTC
-,TRBV5-1,-,TRBJ2-7,CASSPGLLASYEQYF,TGCGCCAGCAGCCCGGGACTCCTTGCCTCCTACGAGCAGTACTTC
-,TRBV18,-,TRBJ2-7,CASSPSITYEQYF,TGTGCCAGCTCACCATCTATTACCTACGAGCAGTACTTC
once,TRBV19,-,TRBJ1-5,CASSIPRLSFQPQHF,TGTGCCAGTAGTATACCCAGGCTCTCCTTTCAGCCCCAGCATTTT
-,TRBV27,-,TRBJ1-4,CASSLVGIGSGSQSREKLFF,TGTGCCAGCAGTTTGGTGGGGATTGGTTCGGGAAGCCAAAGTCGGGAAAAACTGTTTTTT